The 20 T cell receptor beta chains below were found in one sample sequenced in a study of shared clonotypes between healthy human individuals. TCRdb's copy holds only in-frame clones and misses some; the assay was immunoSEQ multiplex PCR. Altogether about 2.1 million clones are present, about 94% being singletons, with the ten largest covering over 1.5%. The naive CD8 fraction comprised CD45RO-negative cells positively selected for CCR7 and excluded terminally differentiated effector memory CD45RA+ cells. The specimen was naive CD8+ T cells from PBMCs. The receptors come from a man between 18 and 35 years old in good health. Some clones in this sample may be carry-over from other donors' samples.

Comments on this clone: One end of the junction varies from germline; a read error may be responsible. The chain combines TRBV11-1 with TRBJ2-2; TRBD2 matches 12 bases. This CDR3 contains 17 residues. From germline, CDR1 is SGHAT and CDR2 FQDESV (reference sequence). CDR3 DNA sequence: TGTGCCAGCAGCCTAGCGGGAGGGCCCTCGTACACCGGGGAGCTGTTTTTT. It yields the protein CASSLAGGPSYTGELFF. The complete variable domain, with remaining parts taken from reference TRBV11-1 and TRBJ2-2, reads EAEVAQSPRYKITEKSQAVAFWCDPISGHATLYWYRQILGQGPELLVQFQDESVVDDSQLPKDRFSAERLKGVDSTLKIQPAELGDSAMYLCASSLAGGPSYTGELFFGEGSRLTVL.

J is TRBJ2-6 and V is TRBV2; the D gene is possibly TRBD2 (5 bases). Germline loops: CDR1 SNHLY, CDR2 FYNNEI. Deletions cut 3 bases from V and 1 base from J, with 10 bases between. The CDR3 sequence is 16 residues long. The CDR3 DNA follows: TGTGCCAGCAGTGACCGAGGGTGGTCTGGGGCCAACGTCCTGACTTTC. Amino acids: CASSDRGWSGANVLTF.

The chain links TRBV19 to TRBJ1-1; D ambiguous. The germline CDR1 and CDR2 sequences are LNHDA and SQIVND (reference sequence). This CDR3 has 14 amino acids. Trimming stripped 1 base from V and 7 bases from J, with 13 bases between. This CDR3 reads CASSIVFGINEAFF. The CDR3 DNA is TGTGCCAGTAGTATAGTCTTTGGAATTAATGAAGCTTTCTTT.

The rearrangement uses TRBV28 and TRBJ2-7, with D unclear. The CDR3 length is 14 residues. The V gene lost 7 bases and the J gene lost 2 bases, with 15 bases spanning the gap. Looked up from germline, CDR1 is MDHEN and CDR2 is SYDVKM. In DNA, the CDR3 is TGTGCCAGCATCCGTTTGGCAGACCCCTACGAGCAGTACTTC. It codes for CASIRLADPYEQYF.

The rearrangement links TRBV2 to TRBJ1-5; 9 bases align to TRBD1. Germline CDR1 is SNHLY and CDR2 is FYNNEI. This CDR3 comprises 16 residues. V was clipped by 6 bases and J by 5 bases; unmatched bases: 11. The CDR3 DNA follows: TGTGCCAGCAGGGATGACAGGGGGGGGTCGCATCAGCCCCAGCATTTT. This codes for CASRDDRGGSHQPQHF.

The chain employs TRBV10-2 and TRBJ2-7; maybe TRBD2 (6 bases). The V and J ends lost 7 bases and 3 bases respectively, with 16 bases between them. The CDR3 is 14 amino acids. The germline CDR1 and CDR2 sequences are WSHSY and SAAADI. CDR3 coding DNA: TGCGCCAGCACCCAGTTCCGGGAGTACTACGAGCAGTACTTC. Its translation is CASTQFREYYEQYF.

The J gene is TRBJ2-1, the V gene TRBV2; TRBD2 matches at 10 bases. The trim removed 0 bases at V and 8 bases at J, leaving 19 bases unmatched. CDR1 is SNHLY and CDR2 is FYNNEI in the germline V gene. The CDR3 contains 20 residues. The CDR3 reads CASSEALRVPRSGRVDEQFF. DNA of the CDR3: TGTGCCAGCAGTGAAGCGCTTCGTGTGCCGCGCAGCGGGAGGGTGGATGAGCAGTTCTTC.

In this sample, this clone turned up once. The V call is TRBV7-6, the J call TRBJ1-1; no definite D call. The CDR3 runs to 14 residues. V shed 0 bases and J shed 2 bases, with 7 bases lying between them. Germline V CDR1 and CDR2: SGHVS, FNYEAQ. Here the CDR3 reads CASSLAGPNTEAFF. The CDR3, as DNA: TGTGCCAGCAGCTTAGCCGGTCCCAACACTGAAGCTTTCTTT.

The chain has TRBV6-1 and TRBJ2-7, with D uncertain. The CDR3 is made up of 13 amino acids. Germline CDR1 MNHNS, CDR2 SASEGT. Trimming cost V 2 bases and J 6 bases, with 11 bases left between them. The DNA for the CDR3 is TGTGCCAGCAGTGAAACCCCCCTCTCCGAGCAGTACTTC. Amino acids: CASSETPLSEQYF.

The chain uses TRBV18 and TRBJ2-6; D possibly uses TRBD1 or TRBD2 (5 bases each). Germline assignment: CDR1 KGHSH and CDR2 LQKENI. There are 15 residues in the CDR3. V was trimmed by 2 bases and J by 4 bases, leaving 9 bases between them. Here the CDR3 reads CASSPGGRGANVLTF. As DNA, the CDR3 is TGTGCCAGCTCACCAGGGGGACGCGGGGCCAACGTCCTGACTTTC.

The rearrangement uses TRBV29-1 and TRBJ2-5, with D possibly matching TRBD1 (5 bases). The J call may be faulty, since TRBJ2-7 better matches the DNA end. Germline values: CDR1 SQVTM, CDR2 ANQGSEA. This CDR3 is built from 15 residues. The CDR3: CSVVNRGRSSYEQYF. The DNA for the CDR3 is TGCAGCGTTGTTAATAGGGGAAGGAGCTCCTACGAGCAGTACTTC.

In its sample, this clone was seen once. The chain has TRBV29-1 and TRBJ2-2; 7 bases align to TRBD1. Unmatched junction bases numbered 4, after V lost 3 bases and J lost 0 bases. The CDR3 runs 15 residues. The germline CDR1 and CDR2 sequences are SQVTM and ANQGSEA. The chain's CDR3 is CSVDGTASNTGELFF. The CDR3 DNA reads as TGCAGCGTTGATGGGACAGCTTCGAACACCGGGGAGCTGTTTTTT.

Points on this clone: This sample includes further DNA sequences coding for the same CDR3. This chain links TRBV4-3 with TRBJ2-1, with D possibly being TRBD2 (6 bases). Germline assignment: CDR1 LGHNA and CDR2 YSLEER. V lost 0 bases, J lost 3 bases, and 9 bases lay in between. The CDR3 consists of 15 residues. The CDR3 bases are TGCGCCAGCAGCCAAGATGTCGGGAGCTACAATGAGCAGTTCTTC. Residues: CASSQDVGSYNEQFF.

The V gene is TRBV5-4, the J gene TRBJ2-7; the D is unclear. Germline V lookup: CDR1 SGHNT, CDR2 YYREEE (reference sequence). The CDR3 length is 15 residues. Trimming stripped 2 bases from V and 0 bases from J, with 12 bases between. CDR3 residues: CASSFLGLGSYEQYF. In DNA form, the CDR3 reads TGTGCCAGCAGCTTCCTTGGATTGGGCTCCTACGAGCAGTACTTC.

V gene TRBV10-3 combines with J gene TRBJ2-7; D not resolved. The V gene's germline CDR1 is ENHRY and CDR2 SYGVKD. The CDR3 is made up of 15 amino acids. V lost 0 bases, J lost 2 bases, and 11 bases lay in between. This chain's CDR3 is CAISESDHHPYEQYF. The CDR3 DNA follows: TGTGCCATCAGTGAGTCGGACCACCACCCCTACGAGCAGTACTTC.

The V call is TRBV4-3, the J call TRBJ2-3, with D maybe TRBD2 (6 bases). The V end lost 0 bases, the J end lost 4 bases, and 17 bases lay between the germline ends. There are 17 residues in the CDR3. CDR1 LGHNA and CDR2 YSLEER come from the germline V gene. The CDR3 DNA reads as TGCGCCAGCAGCCAAGATGCCACCGGGAGAGGCCCAGATACGCAGTATTTT. The encoded protein is CASSQDATGRGPDTQYF.

The J gene is TRBJ2-1, the V gene TRBV19; weak D call: TRBD2 (6 bases). Germline V CDR1 and CDR2: LNHDA, SQIVND (reference sequence). This CDR3 spans 13 amino acids. V was cut by 1 base and J by 8 bases, with 9 bases left in between. The CDR3 region has the DNA TGTGCCAGTAGTATAGGGAGGGACGATGAGCAGTTCTTC. Translation: CASSIGRDDEQFF.

The CDR3 region is CASSFGTSGRGEYF. CDR3 nucleotides: TGTGCCAGCAGTTTTGGGACTAGCGGGAGAGGGGAGTACTTC. The chain carries TRBV28 and TRBJ2-7; 14 bases fit TRBD2. The CDR3 has 14 residues. The V gene end was trimmed by 3 bases and the J gene end by 11 bases; junction bases not matched to a gene: 6. Germline V lookup: CDR1 MDHEN, CDR2 SYDVKM. Based on the CDR3 plus reference TRBV28 and TRBJ2-7, the full variable domain is DVKVTQSSRYLVKRTGEKVFLECVQDMDHENMFWYRQDPGLGLRLIYFSYDVKMKEKGDIPEGYSVSREKKERFSLILESASTNQTSMYLCASSFGTSGRGEYFGPGTRLTVT.

Worth noting for this clone: The sample carries other DNA sequences with the same CDR3. The chain combines TRBV27 with TRBJ2-7; D might be TRBD1 (5 bases). The CDR3 length is 13 residues. CDR1 and CDR2 (germline): MNHEY, SMNVEV (reference sequence). V lost 4 bases to trimming and J lost 2 bases, with 9 bases between them. CDR3 DNA: TGTGCCAGCAGTTGGGGCACCGCCTACGAGCAGTACTTC. The encoded protein is CASSWGTAYEQYF.

The chain couples TRBV7-9 to TRBJ2-1; 7 positions agree with TRBD1. Germline V gene sequence: CDR1 SEHNR, CDR2 FQNEAQ (reference sequence). Losses at the gene ends were 5 bases for V and 2 bases for J; bases not matched to a gene: 6. The CDR3 has 15 amino acids. The chain's CDR3 is CASSPRDRTYNEQFF. The CDR3 region has the DNA TGTGCCAGCAGCCCCCGGGACAGAACCTACAATGAGCAGTTCTTC.